The 13 T cell receptor beta chains below all came from one sample that was sequenced in a study of blood T cell repertoires in COVID-19. This table comes from immunoSEQ multiplex PCR, and its TCRdb copy is limited to in-frame clones, with some not included. This sample has roughly 250,000 clones, with more than 70% found just once. The source material was PBMCs or T cells enriched from blood (not recorded which). The receptors were gathered from a woman aged 40 to 50 with acute COVID-19.

This clone appeared a few times. The V gene is TRBV30, the J gene TRBJ1-5; D uncertain. V was cut by 3 bases and J by 3 bases, with 9 bases left in between. The CDR3 is 13 amino acids. The germline CDR1 and CDR2 sequences are GTSNPN and SVGIG (reference sequence). For the CDR3, the DNA is TGTGCCTGGAGCGGTCAGGACAATCAGCCCCAGCATTTT. This codes for CAWSGQDNQPQHF.

This chain links TRBV7-2 with TRBJ2-5, with 12 positions matching TRBD2. The trim removed 3 bases at V and 2 bases at J, leaving 10 bases unmatched. This CDR3 comprises 18 residues. The germline V gene encodes CDR1 SGHTA and CDR2 FQGNSA. The CDR3 DNA is TGTGCCAGCAGCTTGCTTCTAGCGGGAGGGCCAGTACAAGAGACCCAGTACTTC. This codes for CASSLLLAGGPVQETQYF.

The V and J genes are TRBV6-5 and TRBJ2-1; 8 bases agree with TRBD1. The germline V gene encodes CDR1 MNHEY and CDR2 SVGAGI. V was clipped by 4 bases and J by 4 bases; unmatched bases: 6. The CDR3 consists of 15 residues. CDR3 DNA sequence: TGTGCCAGCAGTTTATCAGGGGGCCGGTACAATGAGCAGTTCTTC. Protein product: CASSLSGGRYNEQFF.

The rearrangement uses TRBV28 and TRBJ2-1; D call uncertain. Trimming cost V 8 bases and J 0 bases, with 8 bases left between them. Germline CDR1 and CDR2: MDHEN and SYDVKM. The CDR3 extends over 13 amino acids. In nucleotides, the CDR3 is TGTGCCAGCGGAGATGTCTCCTACAATGAGCAGTTCTTC. Protein sequence: CASGDVSYNEQFF.

V usage is TRBV3-1 (or the pseudogene TRBV3-2) and J usage is TRBJ2-1; the match to TRBD2 covers 10 bases. The CDR3 totals 15 residues. J gave up 3 bases and V 5 bases, and 4 bases lay outside the gene matches. CDR1 is LGHDT and CDR2 is YNNKEL in the germline V gene (reference sequence). CDR3 DNA: TGTGCCAGCAGCTTAGCGGGAGGTGTCTACAATGAGCAGTTCTTC. This translates into CASSLAGGVYNEQFF.

This clone was observed a single time. The chain carries TRBV29-1 and TRBJ1-4, with D possibly TRBD1 on 5 matching bases. Trimming took off 6 bases at V and 7 bases at J, with 9 bases between the two ends. This CDR3 contains 11 residues. Germline V CDR1 and CDR2: SQVTM, ANQGSEA. The CDR3 protein is CSVGGGEKLFF. DNA for the CDR3: TGCAGCGTGGGGGGAGGTGAAAAACTGTTTTTT.

The chain is built from TRBV19 and TRBJ2-1; D might be TRBD1 (6 bases). The germline V and J ends were trimmed by 4 bases and 3 bases, with 10 bases remaining between them. Looked up from germline, CDR1 is LNHDA and CDR2 is SQIVND (reference sequence). The CDR3 loop spans 14 amino acids. CDR3 residues: CASSREQGYNEQFF. For the CDR3, the DNA is TGTGCCAGTAGTAGGGAACAGGGCTACAATGAGCAGTTCTTC.

V and J are TRBV5-5 and TRBJ1-3; D may be TRBD1 (5 bases). Trimming left V 6 bases short and J 0 bases short, with 16 bases between. In germline, CDR1 is SGHKS, CDR2 YYEKEE (reference sequence). This CDR3 region has 16 residues. In DNA, the CDR3 is TGTGCCAGCAACCCAAGCAAAGGGGTCTCTGGAAACACCATATATTTT. This translates into CASNPSKGVSGNTIYF.

The chain has TRBV28 and TRBJ2-1, with 8 nucleotides matching TRBD2. V trimming: 8 bases; J trimming: 4 bases; junction bases outside the gene matches: 4. CDR1 is MDHEN and CDR2 is SYDVKM in the germline V gene. The CDR3 totals 13 residues. The DNA of the CDR3 is TGTGCCAGCGGACTAGCAGGTTACAATGAGCAGTTCTTC. Encoded protein: CASGLAGYNEQFF.

The CDR3 coding sequence is TGTGCCACCAGCAGAGCTCCGGGACAATTAACCCATCAGCCCCAGCATTTT. Its translation is CATSRAPGQLTHQPQHF. V gene TRBV15 combines with J gene TRBJ1-5, with a weak D call TRBD1 (6 bases). Germline loops: CDR1 LNHNV, CDR2 YYDKDF (reference sequence). The length of the CDR3 is 17 residues. The V end lost 1 base, the J end lost 5 bases, and 18 bases lay between the germline ends.

Only one count was recorded for this clone. The chain couples TRBV13 to TRBJ2-3; 7 bases agree with TRBD2. Trimming cost V 5 bases and J 6 bases; bases outside gene matches: 17. CDR1 is PRHDT, CDR2 FYEKMQ, per germline (reference sequence). This CDR3 has 17 amino acids. Here the CDR3 reads CASSQDLGLVRSDTQYF. CDR3 sequence (DNA): TGTGCCAGCAGCCAGGATCTAGGACTAGTGAGATCCGATACGCAGTATTTT. Drawing the rest from reference TRBV13 and TRBJ2-3, the complete variable domain is AAGVIQSPRHLIKEKRETATLKCYPIPRHDTVYWYQQGPGQDPQFLISFYEKMQSDKGSIPDRFSAQQFSDYHSELNMSSLELGDSALYFCASSQDLGLVRSDTQYFGPGTRLTVL.

This chain joins TRBV28 and TRBJ1-2; 9 bases align to TRBD1. V lost 8 bases, J lost 6 bases, and 7 bases stayed unmatched. CDR3 length: 13 amino acids. Per the germline V gene, CDR1 is MDHEN and CDR2 is SYDVKM. Here the CDR3 reads CASGRDRGNGYTF. The CDR3 bases are TGTGCCAGCGGACGCGACAGGGGGAATGGCTACACCTTC.

The CDR3 here is CASSPGGVLGYTF. The DNA of the CDR3 is TGTGCCAGCAGCCCAGGGGGTGTTTTGGGCTACACCTTC. V is TRBV28 and J is TRBJ1-2; 7 nucleotides match TRBD1. Trimming removed 6 bases from V and 8 bases from J; junction bases left unmatched: 9. CDR1 is MDHEN and CDR2 is SYDVKM in the germline V gene. The CDR3 has 13 amino acids.